One and the same sample provided the 17 T cell receptor beta chains below, sequenced in a study of CD8+ T cells in alopecia areata. Investigators isolated RNA and reverse transcribed it into cDNA to act as the sequencing template. Method: immunoSEQ multiplex PCR; TCRdb's copy keeps in-frame clones and lacks some. Found here are over 100,000 clones, roughly 50% of them singletons; the top ten hold around 20%. The starting material was CD8+ T cells sorted from blood, obtained at week 0. These receptors all stem from a human donor with alopecia areata.

This clone was seen ten or more times. The chain uses TRBV13 and TRBJ2-5; 7 positions match TRBD1. CDR1 is PRHDT, CDR2 FYEKMQ, per germline (reference sequence). V trimming: 5 bases; J trimming: 5 bases; junction bases outside the gene matches: 8. The CDR3 consists of 14 residues. CDR3 bases: TGTGCCAGCAGCAACGACAGGGAGATGGAGACCCAGTACTTC. Amino acid sequence: CASSNDREMETQYF.

This chain links TRBV7-9 with TRBJ2-5; D is undetermined. The CDR3 spans 14 residues. V was shortened by 1 base and J by 4 bases, with 10 bases between the two germline ends. Germline values: CDR1 SEHNR, CDR2 FQNEAQ (reference sequence). The CDR3 DNA reads as TGTGCCAGCAGCTTAGACGGGTACGGAGAGACCCAGTACTTC. Protein sequence: CASSLDGYGETQYF.

In its sample, this clone was seen a few times. This chain connects TRBV15 to TRBJ2-2; D is perhaps TRBD1 (5 bases). Trimming pared 0 bases from V and 2 bases from J, leaving 7 bases between. This CDR3 region has 15 residues. Germline values: CDR1 LNHNV, CDR2 YYDKDF (reference sequence). The CDR3 region is CATSRDQGNTGELFF. CDR3 coding DNA: TGTGCCACCAGCAGAGATCAGGGCAACACCGGGGAGCTGTTTTTT.

The chain couples TRBV5-6 to TRBJ1-1; no firm D call. V lost 4 bases to trimming and J lost 4 bases, with 11 bases between them. Germline V gene data show CDR1 as SGHDT and CDR2 as YYEEEE. The CDR3 is 13 residues long. The CDR3: CASSGPVSTEAFF. CDR3 sequence (DNA): TGTGCCAGCAGCGGACCGGTCAGCACTGAAGCTTTCTTT.

The chain has TRBV29-1 and TRBJ2-7; the match to TRBD1 covers 8 bases. Germline CDR1 SQVTM, CDR2 ANQGSEA. With V trimmed by 3 bases and J by 3 bases, 10 bases remained unmatched. The CDR3 has 15 amino acids. This CDR3 reads CSVEIPDRGNYEQYF. In DNA form, the CDR3 reads TGCAGCGTTGAGATCCCCGACAGGGGTAACTACGAGCAGTACTTC.

CDR3 protein: CASSVDEMLAGLFGELFF. The DNA of the CDR3 is TGTGCCAGCAGCGTAGATGAGATGTTAGCGGGGTTATTCGGGGAGCTGTTTTTT. The chain has TRBV9 and TRBJ2-2; 8 nucleotides line up with TRBD2. This CDR3 has 18 amino acids. Germline V gene data show CDR1 as SGDLS and CDR2 as YYNGEE. Unmatched junction bases numbered 14, after V lost 0 bases and J lost 7 bases.

J is TRBJ2-3 and V is TRBV9, with a possible D match to TRBD2 (6 bases). Germline V gene data show CDR1 as SGDLS and CDR2 as YYNGEE. The CDR3 runs to 14 residues. Trimming pared 4 bases from V and 7 bases from J, leaving 16 bases between. Here the CDR3 reads CASSFSTSQYTQYF. Here the CDR3 DNA reads TGTGCCAGCAGCTTCTCGACTAGTCAGTATACGCAGTATTTT.

The chain recombines TRBV25-1 with TRBJ1-3; D gene ambiguous. Germline V CDR1 and CDR2: MGHDK, SYGVNS. This CDR3 comprises 13 residues. Trimming took off 3 bases at V and 2 bases at J, with 5 bases between the two ends. The DNA of the CDR3 is TGTGCCAGCAGTGATGGGCCTGGAAACACCATATATTTT. Translated, it gives CASSDGPGNTIYF.

The chain carries TRBV29-1 and TRBJ1-2, with 7 bases that match TRBD1. With 4 bases clipped from V and 3 bases from J, the junction kept 8 bases outside the gene matches. CDR1 and CDR2 from the germline V gene are SQVTM and ANQGSEA. The CDR3 consists of 14 residues. CDR3 sequence (DNA): TGCAGCGTTGCCGTTAAGGGGGCGGACTATGGCTACACCTTC. This encodes CSVAVKGADYGYTF.

This chain links TRBV14 with TRBJ2-7; 11 nucleotides match TRBD2. In germline, CDR1 is SGHDN, CDR2 FVKESK. J lost 0 bases, V lost 2 bases, and 6 bases had no gene match. The length of the CDR3 is 17 residues. In DNA form, the CDR3 reads TGTGCCAGCAGCCAAACTAGCGGGGGCTATAGCTCCTACGAGCAGTACTTC. Amino acid sequence: CASSQTSGGYSSYEQYF. The whole variable domain, filled in from reference TRBV14 and TRBJ2-7, reads EAGVTQFPSHSVIEKGQTVTLRCDPISGHDNLYWYRRVMGKEIKFLLHFVKESKQDESGMPNNRFLAERTGGTYSTLKVQPAELEDSGVYFCASSQTSGGYSSYEQYFGPGTRLTVT.

The V and J genes are TRBV30 and TRBJ2-6; a possible D gene is TRBD1 (5 bases). Per the germline V gene, CDR1 is GTSNPN and CDR2 is SVGIG (reference sequence). V was trimmed by 5 bases and J by 1 base, leaving 24 bases between them. The CDR3 is 19 residues long. Here the CDR3 reads CAWDPLTVGSLSGANVLTF. The CDR3 DNA reads TGTGCCTGGGATCCTCTGACAGTGGGGTCCCTTTCTGGGGCCAACGTCCTGACTTTC. Full variable domain (rest looked up from reference TRBV30 and TRBJ2-6): SQTIHQWPATLVQPVGSPLSLECTVEGTSNPNLYWYRQAAGRGLQLLFYSVGIGQISSEVPQNLSASRPQDRQFILSSKKLLLSDSGFYLCAWDPLTVGSLSGANVLTFGAGSRLTVL.

Only a few counts were recorded for this clone. This chain links TRBV5-1 with TRBJ2-1; D is perhaps TRBD1 (5 bases). Trimming shortened V by 2 bases and J by 4 bases, and 7 bases separated the two germline ends. The CDR3 sequence is 13 residues long. Per the germline V gene, CDR1 is SGHRS and CDR2 is YFSETQ. This CDR3 is CASSFPGYNEQFF. As DNA, the CDR3 is TGCGCCAGCAGCTTCCCAGGGTACAATGAGCAGTTCTTC.

This chain uses TRBV25-1 with TRBJ1-2, with 7 bases matching TRBD1. Germline values: CDR1 MGHDK, CDR2 SYGVNS. V gave up 5 bases and J gave up 8 bases; unmatched junction bases: 14. The CDR3 sequence is 15 residues long. CDR3 residues: CASSPPRTGWGGYTF. As DNA, the CDR3 is TGTGCCAGCAGTCCACCCCGGACAGGCTGGGGGGGCTACACCTTC.

V gene TRBV7-2 combines with J gene TRBJ2-5; D unclear. Germline CDR1 SGHTA, CDR2 FQGNSA. The V gene lost 3 bases and the J gene lost 5 bases, with 10 bases spanning the gap. The CDR3 sequence is 13 residues long. The CDR3, as DNA: TGTGCCAGCAGCTTGGATCCCGAGGAGACCCAGTACTTC. This gives the protein CASSLDPEETQYF.

This chain connects TRBV7-8 to TRBJ2-1; D is unresolved. The V gene's germline CDR1 is SGHVS and CDR2 FQNEAQ. CDR3 length: 12 residues. Trimming removed 4 bases at V and 4 bases at J, with 5 bases between. The CDR3 sequence is CASSSRYNEQFF. The CDR3 coding sequence is TGTGCCAGCAGCTCCCGTTACAATGAGCAGTTCTTC.

The J gene is TRBJ2-2, the V gene TRBV19; D gene ambiguous. Germline V lookup: CDR1 LNHDA, CDR2 SQIVND (reference sequence). The CDR3 runs 13 residues. Trimming pared 9 bases from V and 6 bases from J, leaving 14 bases between. CDR3 sequence reads: CASLDGLSGELFF. In DNA form, the CDR3 reads TGTGCCAGCCTCGACGGGTTATCCGGGGAGCTGTTTTTT.

There are many counts of this clone. The rearrangement uses TRBV7-2 and TRBJ2-5, with a possible D match to TRBD2 (7 bases). The CDR3 consists of 16 residues. The germline gives CDR1 SGHTA, CDR2 FQGNSA. Trimming pared 6 bases from V and 5 bases from J, leaving 22 bases between. The CDR3 region has the DNA TGTGCCAGCAGTCACCCTGGGGAGGGGGTGAGGGAGACCCAGTACTTC. Its protein is CASSHPGEGVRETQYF.